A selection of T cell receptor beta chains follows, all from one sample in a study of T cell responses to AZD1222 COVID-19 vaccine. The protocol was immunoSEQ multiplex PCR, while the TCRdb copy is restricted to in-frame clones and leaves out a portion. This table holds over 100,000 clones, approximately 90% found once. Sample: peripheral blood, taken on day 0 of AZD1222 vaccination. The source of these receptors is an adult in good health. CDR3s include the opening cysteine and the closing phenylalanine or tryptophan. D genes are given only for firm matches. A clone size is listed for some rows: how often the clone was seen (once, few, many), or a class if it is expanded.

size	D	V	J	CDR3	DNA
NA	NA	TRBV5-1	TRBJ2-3	CASSLRDATDTQYF	TGCGCCAGCAGCTTGAGGGACGCCACAGATACGCAGTATTTT
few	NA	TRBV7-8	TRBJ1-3	CASSHRGSGNTIYF	TGTGCCAGCAGCCACAGAGGCTCTGGAAACACCATATATTTT
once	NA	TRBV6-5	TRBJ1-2	CASSRQVANYGYTF	TGTGCCAGCAGTCGACAGGTAGCTAACTATGGCTACACCTTC
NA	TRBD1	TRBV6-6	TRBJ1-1	CASSYYTGGNTEAFF	TGTGCCAGCAGTTACTATACAGGGGGCAACACTGAAGCTTTCTTT
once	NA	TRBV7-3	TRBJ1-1	CASSLTDWTDTEAFF	TGTGCCAGCAGCTTAACTGACTGGACGGACACTGAAGCTTTCTTT
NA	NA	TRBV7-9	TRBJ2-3	CASSLAGRTDTQYF	TGTGCCAGCAGCTTAGCAGGCCGCACAGATACGCAGTATTTT
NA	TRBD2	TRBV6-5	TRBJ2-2	CASSLFAGVGELFF	TGTGCCAGCAGTTTGTTTGCGGGGGTCGGGGAGCTGTTTTTT
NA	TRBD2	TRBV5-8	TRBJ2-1	CASSPGLAGGPGNEQFF	TGTGCCAGCAGCCCCGGACTAGCGGGAGGGCCAGGGAATGAGCAGTTCTTC
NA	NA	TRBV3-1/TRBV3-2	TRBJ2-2	CASSRPKLGNTGELFF	TGTGCCAGCAGCCGTCCGAAGTTGGGGAACACCGGGGAGCTGTTTTTT
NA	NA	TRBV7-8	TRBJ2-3	CASSSQIFQGRGTDTQYF	TGTGCCAGCAGCTCCCAGATTTTTCAGGGGCGAGGGACAGATACGCAGTATTTT
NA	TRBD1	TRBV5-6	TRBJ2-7	CASSPFTGVTYEQYF	TGTGCCAGCAGCCCGTTTACAGGGGTAACCTACGAGCAGTACTTC
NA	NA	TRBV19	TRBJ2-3	CASSPGEYWDTQYF	TGTGCCAGTAGTCCGGGGGAGTATTGGGATACGCAGTATTTT
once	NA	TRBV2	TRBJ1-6	CASSPSQGRINSPLHF	TGTGCCAGCAGTCCGAGTCAAGGACGGATTAATTCACCCCTCCACTTT
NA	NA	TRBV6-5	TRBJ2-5	CASRKVVGGRETQYF	TGTGCCAGCAGGAAGGTGGTTGGGGGCCGTGAGACCCAGTACTTC
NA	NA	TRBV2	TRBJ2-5	CASRKSQETQYF	TGTGCCAGCAGGAAGTCCCAAGAGACCCAGTACTTC
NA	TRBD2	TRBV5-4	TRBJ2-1	CASSGTSGSHYNEQFF	TGTGCCAGCAGCGGGACTAGCGGGAGTCACTACAATGAGCAGTTCTTC
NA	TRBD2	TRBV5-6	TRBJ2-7	CASSGGSSGSLYEQYF	TGTGCCAGCAGCGGGGGGTCTAGCGGGAGTCTCTACGAGCAGTACTTC
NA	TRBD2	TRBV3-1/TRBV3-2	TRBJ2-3	CASSQDSAGGYTDTQYF	TGTGCCAGCAGCCAAGATTCTGCGGGGGGTTACACAGATACGCAGTATTTT
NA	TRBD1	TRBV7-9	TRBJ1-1	CASSKMTGGNTEAFF	TGTGCCAGCAGCAAAATGACAGGGGGAAACACTGAAGCTTTCTTT
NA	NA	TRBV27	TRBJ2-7	CASSQGTMAYEQYF	TGTGCCAGCAGCCAGGGGACAATGGCCTACGAGCAGTACTTC
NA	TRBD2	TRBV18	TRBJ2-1	CASSPSGGAYNEQFF	TGTGCCAGCTCACCCTCGGGGGGGGCCTACAATGAGCAGTTCTTC
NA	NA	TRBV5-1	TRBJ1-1	CASSLGLQQSTEAFF	TGCGCCAGCAGCTTGGGACTGCAGCAGAGCACTGAAGCTTTCTTT
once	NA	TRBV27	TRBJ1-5	CASSPHNQPQHF	TGTGCCAGCAGTCCCCACAATCAGCCCCAGCATTTT
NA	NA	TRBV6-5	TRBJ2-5	CASRRGLATETQYF	TGTGCCAGCAGACGGGGACTCGCCACAGAGACCCAGTACTTC
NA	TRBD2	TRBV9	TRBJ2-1	CASSSSGAPQFF	TGTGCCAGCAGTTCTAGCGGGGCCCCCCAGTTCTTC
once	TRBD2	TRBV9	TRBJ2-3	CASSVDSGEYTDTQYF	TGTGCCAGCAGCGTAGATAGCGGGGAGTACACAGATACGCAGTATTTT
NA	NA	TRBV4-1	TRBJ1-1	CASSQVGRGRTEAFF	TGCGCCAGCAGCCAAGTTGGCAGGGGTCGGACTGAAGCTTTCTTT
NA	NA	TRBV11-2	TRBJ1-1	CASNPGGGWNTEAFF	TGTGCCAGCAATCCGGGGGGGGGCTGGAACACTGAAGCTTTCTTT
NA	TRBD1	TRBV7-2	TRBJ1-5	CASSFDRDQPQHF	TGTGCCAGCAGCTTTGACAGGGACCAGCCCCAGCATTTT
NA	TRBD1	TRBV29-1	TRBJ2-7	CSVVDRRQGEQYF	TGCAGCGTTGTGGACAGGCGCCAGGGAGAGCAGTACTTC
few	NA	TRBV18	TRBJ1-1	CASSQRGVDTEAFF	TGTGCCAGCTCACAAAGGGGTGTCGACACTGAAGCTTTCTTT
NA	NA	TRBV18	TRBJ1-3	CASSTGPTGNTIYF	TGTGCCAGCTCAACAGGGCCGACTGGAAACACCATATATTTT
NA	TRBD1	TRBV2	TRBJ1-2	CASSDQGAQGYTF	TGTGCCAGCAGTGACCAGGGGGCTCAAGGCTACACCTTC
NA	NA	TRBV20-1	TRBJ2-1	CSASLAPSYNEQFF	TGCAGTGCTAGTCTAGCTCCCTCCTACAATGAGCAGTTCTTC
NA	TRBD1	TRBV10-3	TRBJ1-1	CATQGQLNTEAFF	TGTGCCACACAGGGACAGCTGAACACTGAAGCTTTCTTT
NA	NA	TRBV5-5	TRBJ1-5	CASSLGLRIYSNQPQHF	TGTGCCAGCAGCTTGGGTTTAAGGATCTATAGCAATCAGCCCCAGCATTTT
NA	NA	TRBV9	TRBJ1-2	CASSVGDTDYGYTF	TGTGCCAGCAGCGTAGGTGATACGGACTATGGCTACACCTTC
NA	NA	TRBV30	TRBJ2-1	CAPRSVARPYNEQFF	TGTGCCCCGAGGTCCGTAGCGAGGCCCTACAATGAGCAGTTCTTC
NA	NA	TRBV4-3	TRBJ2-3	CASSLGGSLTSTDTQYF	TGCGCCAGCAGCCTCGGAGGGAGCCTTACTAGCACAGATACGCAGTATTTT
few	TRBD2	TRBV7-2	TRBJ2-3	CASSQALAKDTQYF	TGTGCCAGCAGCCAGGCACTAGCGAAAGATACGCAGTATTTT